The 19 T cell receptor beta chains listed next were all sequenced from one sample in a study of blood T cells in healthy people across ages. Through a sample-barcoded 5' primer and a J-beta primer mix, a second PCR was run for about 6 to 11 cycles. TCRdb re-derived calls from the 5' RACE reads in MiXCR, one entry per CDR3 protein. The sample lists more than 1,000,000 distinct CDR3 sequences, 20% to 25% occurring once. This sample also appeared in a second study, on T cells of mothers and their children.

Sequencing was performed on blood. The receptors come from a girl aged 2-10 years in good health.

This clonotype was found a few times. CDR3 in amino acids: CASTPRERKETQYF. Here the CDR3 DNA reads TGTGCCAGCACGCCTCGGGAAAGGAAAGAGACCCAGTACTTC. V and J are TRBV21-1 and TRBJ2-5; the table's D call, TRBD1, has no DNA check behind it. TRBV21-1 is a pseudogene segment. The CDR3 spans 14 residues.

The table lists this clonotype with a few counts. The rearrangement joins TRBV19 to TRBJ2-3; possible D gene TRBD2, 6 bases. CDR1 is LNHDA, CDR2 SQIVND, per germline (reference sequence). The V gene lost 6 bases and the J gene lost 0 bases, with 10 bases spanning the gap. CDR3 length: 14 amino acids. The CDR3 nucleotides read TGTGCCAGTAGGGCGGGAACTAGCACAGATACGCAGTATTTT. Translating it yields CASRAGTSTDTQYF.

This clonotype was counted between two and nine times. The CDR3 loop reads CASSLPTGEGDTEAFF. The CDR3 DNA reads as TGTGCCAGCAGCTTGCCGACAGGGGAAGGGGACACTGAAGCTTTCTTT. The V call is TRBV5-8, the J call TRBJ1-1, with TRBD1 matching over 8 bases. CDR1 SGHTS and CDR2 YDEGEE come from the germline V gene. The CDR3 has 16 residues. Unmatched junction bases numbered 8, after V lost 1 base and J lost 3 bases.

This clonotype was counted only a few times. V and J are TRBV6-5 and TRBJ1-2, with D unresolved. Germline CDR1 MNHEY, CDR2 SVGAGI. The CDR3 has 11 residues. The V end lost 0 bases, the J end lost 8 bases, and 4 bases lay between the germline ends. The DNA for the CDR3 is TGTGCCAGCAGTTACTCGGTCGGCTACACCTTC. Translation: CASSYSVGYTF.

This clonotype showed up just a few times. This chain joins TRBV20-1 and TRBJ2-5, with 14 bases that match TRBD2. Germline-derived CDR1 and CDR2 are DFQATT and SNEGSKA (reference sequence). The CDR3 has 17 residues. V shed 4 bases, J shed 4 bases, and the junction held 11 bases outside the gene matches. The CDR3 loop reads CSAIRLAGGRSRETQYF. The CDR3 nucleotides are TGCAGTGCTATCCGACTAGCGGGGGGGAGGTCACGAGAGACCCAGTACTTC.

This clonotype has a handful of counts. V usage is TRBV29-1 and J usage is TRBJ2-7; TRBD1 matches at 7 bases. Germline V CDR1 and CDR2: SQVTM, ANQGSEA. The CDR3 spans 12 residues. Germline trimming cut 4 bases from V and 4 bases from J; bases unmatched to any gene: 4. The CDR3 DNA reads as TGCAGCGTTGTAACAGGGGTGTACGAGCAGTACTTC. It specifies CSVVTGVYEQYF.

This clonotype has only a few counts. This chain's CDR3 is CASSRLAAYNEQFF. The CDR3 region has the DNA TGTGCCAGCAGCCGACTAGCGGCCTACAATGAGCAGTTCTTC. The rearrangement uses TRBV7-9 and TRBJ2-1; 9 positions match TRBD2. This CDR3 comprises 14 residues. The junction had 1 base not matched to a gene; V was cut back by 5 bases and J by 2 bases. Germline V gene lookup returns CDR1 SEHNR and CDR2 FQNEAQ (reference sequence).

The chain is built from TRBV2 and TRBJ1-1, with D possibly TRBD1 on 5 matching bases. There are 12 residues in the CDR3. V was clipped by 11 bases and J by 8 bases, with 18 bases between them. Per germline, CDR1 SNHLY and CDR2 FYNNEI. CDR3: CAHLRGAFEAFF. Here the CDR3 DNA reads TGTGCCCACCTCCGAGGGGCCTTCGAAGCTTTCTTT.

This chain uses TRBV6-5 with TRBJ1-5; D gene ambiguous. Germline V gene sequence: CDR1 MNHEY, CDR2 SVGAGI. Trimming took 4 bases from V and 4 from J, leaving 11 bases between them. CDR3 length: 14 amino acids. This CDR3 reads CASSSVRENQPQHF. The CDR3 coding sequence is TGTGCCAGCAGTTCGGTCAGAGAGAATCAGCCCCAGCATTTT.

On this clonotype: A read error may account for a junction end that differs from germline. Here the CDR3 DNA reads TGTGCCGGCAGCTACGGGACGGACACTGAAGCTTTCTTT. Protein: CAGSYGTDTEAFF. V is TRBV7-3 and J is TRBJ1-1, with a possible D match to TRBD1 (5 bases). The length of the CDR3 is 13 residues. Germline CDR1 is SGHTA and CDR2 is FQGTGA.

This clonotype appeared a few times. Written as DNA, the CDR3 is TGTGCCAGCAGGCATTGGGGAGGGAGGGCTGCTGAGCAGTTCTTC. Translated, it gives CASRHWGGRAAEQFF. V gene TRBV11-2 combines with J gene TRBJ2-5; TRBD2 matches 7 bases. The J call could be wrong; TRBJ2-1 is a better fit for the DNA end. The CDR3 covers 15 residues. CDR1 SGHAT and CDR2 FQNNGV come from the germline V gene.

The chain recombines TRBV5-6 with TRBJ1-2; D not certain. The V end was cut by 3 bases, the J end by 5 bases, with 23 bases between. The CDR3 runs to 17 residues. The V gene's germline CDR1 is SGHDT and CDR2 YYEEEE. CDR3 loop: CASSSHTGPLTLYGYTF. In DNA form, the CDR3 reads TGTGCCAGCAGCTCGCATACCGGGCCCCTGACTTTATATGGCTACACCTTC.

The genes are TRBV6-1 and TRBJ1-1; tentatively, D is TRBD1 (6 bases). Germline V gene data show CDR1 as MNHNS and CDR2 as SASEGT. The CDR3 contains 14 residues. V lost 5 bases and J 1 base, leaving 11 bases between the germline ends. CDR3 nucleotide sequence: TGTGCCAGCAGTACAATCAGGGGGAACACTGAAGCTTTCTTT. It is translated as CASSTIRGNTEAFF.

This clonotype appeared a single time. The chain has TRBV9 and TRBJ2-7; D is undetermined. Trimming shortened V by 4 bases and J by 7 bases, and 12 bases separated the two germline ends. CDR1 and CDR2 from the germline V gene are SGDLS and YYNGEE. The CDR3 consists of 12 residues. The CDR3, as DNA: TGTGCCAGCAGCTCAATAGGTTCAGAGCAGTACTTC. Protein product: CASSSIGSEQYF.

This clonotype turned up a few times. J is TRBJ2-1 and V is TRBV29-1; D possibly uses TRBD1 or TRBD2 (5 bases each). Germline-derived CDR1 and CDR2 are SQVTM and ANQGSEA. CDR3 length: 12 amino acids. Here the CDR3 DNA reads TGCTGTTCCCAGGGCGGGTACAATGAGCAGTTCTTC. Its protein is CCSQGGYNEQFF.

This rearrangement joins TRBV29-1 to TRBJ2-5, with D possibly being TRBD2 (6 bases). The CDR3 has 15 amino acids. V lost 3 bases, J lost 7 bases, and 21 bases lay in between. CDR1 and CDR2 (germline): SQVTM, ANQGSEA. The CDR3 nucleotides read TGCAGCGTTGACCTTGGGATTAGCGGCCTCGGGACCCAGTACTTC. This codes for CSVDLGISGLGTQYF.

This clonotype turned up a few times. As DNA, the CDR3 is TGTGCCAGCAGTTGGTCCCCCGTAGTGCTCGATGAGCAGTTCTTC. This gives the protein CASSWSPVVLDEQFF. V is TRBV6-5 and J is TRBJ2-1; no clear D gene. V lost 4 bases, J lost 8 bases, and 18 bases lay in between. Germline-derived CDR1 and CDR2 are MNHEY and SVGAGI. This CDR3 is 15 amino acids long.

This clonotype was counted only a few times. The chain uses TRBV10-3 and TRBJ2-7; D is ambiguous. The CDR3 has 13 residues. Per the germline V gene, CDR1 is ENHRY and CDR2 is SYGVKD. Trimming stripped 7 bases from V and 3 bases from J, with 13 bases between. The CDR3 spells CAIMDRVRYEQYF. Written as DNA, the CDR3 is TGTGCCATCATGGACCGGGTCCGCTACGAGCAGTACTTC.

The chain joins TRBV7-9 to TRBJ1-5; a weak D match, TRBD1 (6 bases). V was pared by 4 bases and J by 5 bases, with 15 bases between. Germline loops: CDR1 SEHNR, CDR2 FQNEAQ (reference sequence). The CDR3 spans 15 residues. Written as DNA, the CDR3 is TGTGCCAGCAGCTCGACAGGTTTCCGGGATCAGCCCCAGCATTTT. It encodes CASSSTGFRDQPQHF.